The following is a T cell receptor beta chain sequence with its context. This entry is derived from a study of shared clonotypes between healthy human individuals. Evenly divided among several immunoSEQ plates was the genomic DNA of each subset. As handled by the study authors: Filtering was not the same, since immunoSEQ gave junction-only sequences without quality scores. Assay used: immunoSEQ multiplex PCR; TCRdb lists only in-frame clones, some missing. Clone size and V and J calls were adopted from that table, with D and trimming inferred from the DNA. The sample shows about 460,000 clones, 75% to 80% of them seen only once. V dropped 5 bases and J dropped 2; count of bases not matched to a gene: 4. Germline assignment: CDR1 SGHRS and CDR2 YFSETQ. The CDR3 sequence is 14 residues long. Adult Caucasians living in Nashville, Tennessee made up all of the donors.

The gene calls are TRBV5-1 and TRBJ1-3; 7 nucleotides align to TRBD1. The receptor was derived from a middle-aged woman in good health. Some clones in this sample may be carry-over from other donors' samples. Sequenced material: PBMCs. In nucleotides, the CDR3 is TGCGCCAGCAGTTTCGGGACAGCTGGAAACACCATATATTTT. Its translation: CASSFGTAGNTIYF.